Each of the 20 T cell receptor beta chains below was sequenced from the same sample in a study of CDR3 diversity in severe acne. TCRdb ran MiXCR on the PCR reads and lists one entry per CDR3 protein. The sample has some 84,000 distinct CDR3 sequences; 45% to 65% are singletons. Material for sequencing was blood. Receptors were obtained from a male donor in good health, without acne.

The chain employs TRBV29-1 and TRBJ1-6; the match to TRBD1 covers 9 bases. Germline CDR1 SQVTM, CDR2 ANQGSEA. The CDR3 extends over 12 amino acids. V dropped 8 bases and J dropped 8; count of bases not matched to a gene: 4. As DNA, the CDR3 is TGCAGCCGGACAGGGGAACATTCACCCCTCCACTTT. Its translation is CSRTGEHSPLHF.

This clonotype was found a few times. V is TRBV29-1 and J is TRBJ1-1; D is perhaps TRBD1 (5 bases). Germline assignment: CDR1 SQVTM and CDR2 ANQGSEA. V lost 6 bases, J lost 1 base, and 15 bases lay in between. The CDR3 is made up of 14 amino acids. CDR3 loop: CSVQPGRGNTEAFF. CDR3 coding DNA: TGCAGCGTCCAACCGGGACGTGGGAACACTGAAGCTTTCTTT.

The J gene is TRBJ1-5, the V gene TRBV25-1; 7 nucleotides align to TRBD1. Losses at the gene ends were 6 bases for V and 2 bases for J; bases not matched to a gene: 7. Per germline, CDR1 MGHDK and CDR2 SYGVNS. This CDR3 is built from 15 residues. In nucleotides, the CDR3 is TGTGCCAGCAGCTTGGAAGGGGGCGGCAATCAGCCCCAGCATTTT. Translating gives CASSLEGGGNQPQHF.

This clonotype has a count of ten or more. V gene TRBV6-1 combines with J gene TRBJ2-3, with TRBD1 identical over 7 bases. CDR3 length: 14 amino acids. V was clipped by 2 bases and J by 5 bases; unmatched bases: 4. The germline gives CDR1 MNHNS, CDR2 SASEGT. CDR3 bases: TGTGCCAGCAGTGAATACTGGGACAGAGATACGCAGTATTTT. The encoded protein is CASSEYWDRDTQYF.

This clonotype was seen a handful of times. A much larger clone differs from this one at a single base, so this may be a read error. J is TRBJ1-6 and V is TRBV20-1; D gene ambiguous. V shed 5 bases and J shed 4 bases, with 15 bases lying between them. The CDR3 loop spans 15 amino acids. Germline CDR1 and CDR2: DFQATT and SNEGSKA (reference sequence). Here the CDR3 reads CSAPPSAGYNSPLHF. The CDR3 nucleotides are TGCAGTGCTCCACCCTCGGCGGGTTATAATTCACCCCTCCACTTT.

This chain joins TRBV2 and TRBJ2-5; D not resolved. The V end lost 5 bases, the J end lost 2 bases, and 9 bases lay between the germline ends. This CDR3 is built from 13 residues. The germline V gene encodes CDR1 SNHLY and CDR2 FYNNEI. CDR3 residues: CASSSTLQETQYF. In DNA form, the CDR3 reads TGTGCCAGCAGTTCAACTTTACAAGAGACCCAGTACTTC.

The V and J genes are TRBV5-5 and TRBJ2-6; D is perhaps TRBD2 (5 bases). Germline V gene sequence: CDR1 SGHKS, CDR2 YYEKEE (reference sequence). V dropped 0 bases and J dropped 11 bases, with 9 bases sitting between them. CDR3 length: 13 amino acids. CDR3: CASSLGGAYVLTF. The DNA for the CDR3 is TGTGCCAGCAGCTTGGGGGGAGCCTACGTCCTGACTTTC.

As for this clonotype: The CDR3 carries no conserved terminal phenylalanine or tryptophan, so it likely arises from a read error. V and J are TRBV12-3 or TRBV12-4 and TRBJ2-2; no reliable D call. Trimming cost V 3 bases and J 8 bases, with 10 bases left between them. The CDR3 extends over 13 amino acids. As DNA, the CDR3 is TGTGCCAGCAGTTTGAGACTTTCTGGGGAGCTGTTTCTT. As protein: CASSLRLSGELFL.

This clonotype occurred a few times. The chain has TRBV20-1 and TRBJ2-7; 13 nucleotides match TRBD2. The J call may be incorrect, as the DNA end agrees better with TRBJ2-5. Germline lookup yields CDR1 DFQATT and CDR2 SNEGSKA (reference sequence). This CDR3 has 14 amino acids. The CDR3 loop is CSATTSGRLETQYF. DNA of the CDR3: TGCAGTGCCACGACTAGCGGGAGGTTAGAGACCCAGTACTTC.

This clonotype was found a few times. The chain carries TRBV7-9 and TRBJ1-1, with D unclear. Per germline, CDR1 SEHNR and CDR2 FQNEAQ (reference sequence). Trimming cost V 0 bases and J 7 bases, with 9 bases left between them. The CDR3 is 13 amino acids. The CDR3 DNA sequence: TGTGCCAGCAGCTTAGCGATACAGAGTGAAGCTTTCTTT. Translation gives CASSLAIQSEAFF.

The chain joins TRBV2 to TRBJ2-7; D is ambiguous. Germline-derived CDR1 and CDR2 are SNHLY and FYNNEI. Between the trimmed V and J ends, which lost 6 bases and 11 bases, there was a span of 17 bases. CDR3 length equals 12 residues. The CDR3 here is CASRETHRREYF. CDR3 DNA sequence: TGTGCCAGCAGGGAAACACACCGACGGGAGTACTTC.

The chain is built from TRBV6-7 and TRBJ1-3; no reliable D call. TRBV6-7 carries the ORF label, with uncertain function. V shed 0 bases and J shed 4 bases, with 4 bases lying between them. This CDR3 is 13 amino acids long. The CDR3: CASSYSGGNTIYF. CDR3 coding DNA: TGTGCCAGCAGTTACTCGGGCGGAAACACCATATATTTT.

This rearrangement joins TRBV7-9 to TRBJ2-7; D perhaps matches TRBD1 (6 bases). The CDR3 length is 15 residues. V was pared by 5 bases and J by 0 bases, with 14 bases between. Germline V gene data show CDR1 as SEHNR and CDR2 as FQNEAQ (reference sequence). The CDR3 is CASSAVRDTSYEQYF. For the CDR3, the DNA is TGTGCCAGCAGCGCCGTTAGGGACACCTCCTACGAGCAGTACTTC.

This clonotype was recorded many times. The chain uses TRBV6-5 and TRBJ2-7, with D perhaps matching TRBD1 or TRBD2 (5 bases each). CDR3 length: 14 residues. CDR1 is MNHEY and CDR2 is SVGAGI in the germline V gene. V gave up 0 bases and J gave up 3 bases, with 9 bases separating them. CDR3 sequence reads: CASSYSMGVYEQYF. The CDR3 DNA follows: TGTGCCAGCAGTTACTCGATGGGGGTCTACGAGCAGTACTTC.

For this clonotype: This CDR3 is missing its conserved last phenylalanine or tryptophan, likely due to a read error. No DNA is shown, since the ends of the CDR3 on it are uncertain; the CDR3 is the one TCRdb lists. V is TRBV5-6 and J is TRBJ2-1; the table's D call TRBD1 went unverified against the DNA. Per the germline V gene, CDR1 is SGHDT and CDR2 is YYEEEE. The CDR3 comprises 15 residues, both ends counted. This CDR3 is CASSFGDRAYNEQRL.

This chain's CDR3 is CSAKDREGYNEQFF. The CDR3 DNA sequence: TGCAGTGCTAAGGACAGGGAGGGCTACAATGAGCAGTTCTTC. V usage is TRBV20-1 and J usage is TRBJ2-1; possibly TRBD1 for D (8 bases). CDR3 size: 14 residues. Per the germline V gene, CDR1 is DFQATT and CDR2 is SNEGSKA (reference sequence). Trimming took off 4 bases at V and 3 bases at J, with 13 bases between the two ends.

The V gene is TRBV10-3, the J gene TRBJ2-5; tentatively, D is TRBD1 or TRBD2 (5 bases each). The germline V gene encodes CDR1 ENHRY and CDR2 SYGVKD. V was clipped by 5 bases and J by 5 bases, with 12 bases between them. The CDR3 is made up of 13 amino acids. CDR3 amino acids: CAISRPEGETQYF. CDR3 in DNA: TGTGCCATCAGTCGCCCCGAGGGGGAGACCCAGTACTTC.

The rearrangement uses TRBV12-3 or TRBV12-4 and TRBJ2-7; 13 bases agree with TRBD2. The CDR3 consists of 16 residues. The V and J ends lost 5 bases and 0 bases, in that order; junction bases with no gene match: 4. CDR3 sequence reads: CASSLWTSGSSYEQYF. Here the CDR3 DNA reads TGTGCCAGCAGTCTCTGGACTAGCGGGAGCTCCTACGAGCAGTACTTC.

The genes are TRBV4-1 and TRBJ1-1; D is undetermined. Trimming took 10 bases from V and 1 from J, leaving 13 bases between them. Germline V gene lookup returns CDR1 MGHRA and CDR2 YSYEKL. This CDR3 comprises 13 residues. CDR3 loop: CANCREENTEAFF. The CDR3 region has the DNA TGCGCCAACTGCCGTGAGGAGAACACTGAAGCTTTCTTT.

This clonotype was seen a few times. The CDR3 sequence: CSARQGPYGYTF. For the CDR3, the DNA is TGCAGTGCTAGACAGGGCCCCTATGGCTACACCTTC. The chain couples TRBV20-1 to TRBJ1-2, with D perhaps TRBD1 (5 bases). Trimming pared 2 bases from V and 4 bases from J, leaving 8 bases between. The CDR3 sequence is 12 residues long. Per germline, CDR1 DFQATT and CDR2 SNEGSKA (reference sequence).